One sample yielded the 23 T cell receptor beta chains listed below, sequenced in a study of T-cell reconstitution after alpha-beta-depleted transplantation in children. As it was prepared, the TCRbeta library received unique molecular identifiers. Each CDR3 protein gets one entry after TCRdb re-called the PCR reads with MiXCR. The sample carries approximately 83,000 distinct CDR3 sequences, more than 7% recorded once. This specimen consisted of PBMCs from the stem cell graft donor, obtained from the stem cell graft. The receptors come from a human donor who donated a stem cell graft to a child with congenital amegakaryocytic thrombocytopenia.

This clonotype was counted ten times or more. The V call is TRBV18, the J call TRBJ2-7, with D perhaps TRBD2 (6 bases). V was shortened by 0 bases and J by 3 bases, with 15 bases between the two germline ends. This CDR3 contains 16 residues. Germline lookup yields CDR1 KGHSH and CDR2 LQKENI. The CDR3 bases are TGTGCCAGCTCACCACCGGAAGACGGGGGATTCTACGAGCAGTACTTC. Amino acids: CASSPPEDGGFYEQYF. Full variable domain (missing parts from reference TRBV18 and TRBJ2-7): NAGVMQNPRHLVRRRGQEARLRCSPMKGHSHVYWYRQLPEEGLKFMVYLQKENIIDESGMPKERFSAEFPKEGPSILRIQQVVRGDSAAYFCASSPPEDGGFYEQYFGPGTRLTVT.

V gene TRBV7-9 combines with J gene TRBJ1-2; D uncertain. V was shortened by 5 bases and J by 2 bases, with 9 bases between the two germline ends. The germline CDR1 and CDR2 sequences are SEHNR and FQNEAQ (reference sequence). There are 13 residues in the CDR3. For the CDR3, the DNA is TGTGCCAGCAGCCCGGACGTCAACTATGGCTACACCTTC. Translation gives CASSPDVNYGYTF.

This clonotype was recorded at least ten times. In DNA form, the CDR3 reads TGTGCCAGCAGCTTTGCGGACACCACAGATACGCAGTATTTT. Translated, it gives CASSFADTTDTQYF. V is TRBV7-2 and J is TRBJ2-3, with TRBD1 as a possible D gene (5 bases). Germline lookup yields CDR1 SGHTA and CDR2 FQGNSA. Trimming shortened V by 3 bases and J by 2 bases, and 9 bases separated the two germline ends. The length of the CDR3 is 14 residues.

This clonotype has a single count. A much more abundant neighbour one base away suggests this may be a read error. The chain is built from TRBV7-9 and TRBJ1-2; D not certain. V was trimmed by 5 bases and J by 6 bases, leaving 16 bases between them. This CDR3 has 14 residues. CDR1 SEHNR and CDR2 FQNEAQ come from the germline V gene (reference sequence). CDR3 coding DNA: TGTGCCAGCAGCCTCTTCGCACGGAACCATGGCTACACCTTC. It encodes CASSLFARNHGYTF.

This clonotype was observed many times. V gene TRBV9 combines with J gene TRBJ2-3, with TRBD2 as a possible D gene (6 bases). V lost 3 bases, J lost 5 bases, and 22 bases lay in between. The CDR3 totals 17 residues. Germline loops: CDR1 SGDLS, CDR2 YYNGEE. CDR3: CASSDRGGAGWEDTQYF. As DNA, the CDR3 is TGTGCCAGCAGCGACCGCGGCGGGGCGGGATGGGAAGATACGCAGTATTTT.

This clonotype was picked up many times. The rearrangement joins TRBV20-1 to TRBJ2-5; D may match TRBD1 or TRBD2 (6 bases each). The CDR3 has 16 residues. Germline V gene sequence: CDR1 DFQATT, CDR2 SNEGSKA (reference sequence). V was trimmed by 0 bases and J by 5 bases, leaving 19 bases between them. CDR3 protein: CSARDTIGGRWETQYF. The CDR3 DNA reads TGCAGTGCTAGAGATACGATCGGGGGCCGATGGGAGACCCAGTACTTC.

This clonotype was observed at least ten times. The chain uses TRBV28 and TRBJ2-7; the match to TRBD1 covers 12 bases. Per germline, CDR1 MDHEN and CDR2 SYDVKM. V lost 5 bases to trimming and J lost 4 bases; unmatched junction nucleotides: 6. The CDR3 is made up of 15 amino acids. The CDR3 DNA reads as TGTGCCAGCAGTCAGGGACAGGGGGCGCCATACGAGCAGTACTTC. Translating it yields CASSQGQGAPYEQYF.

This clonotype appeared a few times. Sequence at one end of the junction differs from germline and may be a read error. This chain uses TRBV20-1 with TRBJ1-1; possibly TRBD1 for D (5 bases). Germline CDR1 is DFQATT and CDR2 is SNEGSKA (reference sequence). The CDR3 contains 17 residues. The CDR3 loop reads CSARVESSGVTNSEAFF. In DNA, the CDR3 is TGCAGTGCTAGAGTCGAAAGCTCGGGGGTGACGAACTCTGAAGCTTTCTTT.

This clonotype was counted at least ten times. The V gene is TRBV2, the J gene TRBJ1-5, with TRBD1 as a possible D gene (5 bases). Germline CDR1 is SNHLY and CDR2 is FYNNEI. Trimming removed 8 bases at V and 4 bases at J, with 15 bases between. This CDR3 is built from 14 residues. Here the CDR3 DNA reads TGTGCCAGCGGACTTCAGGGAAGTAATCAGCCCCAGCATTTT. As protein: CASGLQGSNQPQHF.

A remark on this clonotype: This may stem from a read error, because a much larger clone lies one nucleotide away. The rearrangement links TRBV4-2 to TRBJ1-1; a possible D gene is TRBD1 (6 bases). The CDR3 has 14 amino acids. Looked up from germline, CDR1 is LGHNA and CDR2 is YNFKEQ. CDR3 amino acids: CATSLAGAESEAFF. The CDR3 DNA follows: TGTGCCACCAGCCTAGCAGGGGCTGAGTCTGAAGCTTTCTTT.

This clonotype was seen at least ten times. This rearrangement joins TRBV6-5 to TRBJ1-5; no clear D. The CDR3 is made up of 12 amino acids. V was pared by 6 bases and J by 4 bases, with 7 bases between. CDR1 and CDR2 (germline): MNHEY, SVGAGI. This CDR3 is CASSKYNQPQHF. The CDR3 nucleotides read TGTGCCAGCAGCAAATATAATCAGCCCCAGCATTTT.

This clonotype was seen repeatedly, ten times or more. The V call is TRBV7-9, the J call TRBJ1-6; 11 bases map to TRBD1. The CDR3 spans 14 residues. Looked up from germline, CDR1 is SEHNR and CDR2 is FQNEAQ (reference sequence). The trim removed 10 bases at V and 8 bases at J, leaving 7 bases unmatched. The CDR3 region has the DNA TGTGCCACTCAACCGGGACAGGGGGATTCACCCCTCCACTTT. Translated: CATQPGQGDSPLHF.

This clonotype was picked up many times. V usage is TRBV20-1 and J usage is TRBJ2-2; no firm D call. The CDR3 is 14 amino acids. Per the germline V gene, CDR1 is DFQATT and CDR2 is SNEGSKA (reference sequence). The V gene lost 0 bases and the J gene lost 3 bases, with 8 bases spanning the gap. The DNA for the CDR3 is TGCAGTGCTAGAGATCACCACGACACCGGGGAGCTGTTTTTT. Translated, it gives CSARDHHDTGELFF.

This clonotype was seen ten or more times. The chain joins TRBV12-3 or TRBV12-4 to TRBJ1-2; a weak D match, TRBD1 (5 bases). V lost 2 bases to trimming and J lost 8 bases, with 18 bases between them. There are 15 residues in the CDR3. The CDR3 bases are TGTGCCAGCAGTTTACCTCCGATGGGGGTAGGGGGCTACACCTTC. Protein product: CASSLPPMGVGGYTF.

This clonotype has a count of ten or more. This chain links TRBV7-9 with TRBJ1-1; no reliable D call. CDR3 length: 15 amino acids. Trimming stripped 4 bases from V and 4 bases from J, with 16 bases between. CDR1 is SEHNR and CDR2 is FQNEAQ in the germline V gene (reference sequence). DNA of the CDR3: TGTGCCAGCAGCTCCACCTTTGGGGTTGGCACTGAAGCTTTCTTT. It specifies CASSSTFGVGTEAFF.

This clonotype was recorded at least ten times. The chain recombines TRBV5-1 with TRBJ2-1; 9 positions agree with TRBD2. V shed 0 bases and J 6 bases; nucleotides not matched to a gene: 4. Germline V CDR1 and CDR2: SGHRS, YFSETQ. The CDR3 has 15 residues. The CDR3 region is CASSLVLAGTNEQFF. The CDR3 bases are TGCGCCAGCAGCTTGGTGCTAGCGGGAACCAATGAGCAGTTCTTC.

This clonotype was found many times. CDR3 amino acids: CASSFPRGYTEAFF. As DNA, the CDR3 is TGTGCCAGCAGCTTCCCCAGGGGGTACACTGAAGCTTTCTTT. V is TRBV5-6 and J is TRBJ1-1; TRBD1 aligns across 7 bases. This CDR3 region has 14 residues. The V segment lost 2 bases and the J segment 3 bases; nucleotides outside the gene matches: 4. Germline CDR1 SGHDT, CDR2 YYEEEE.

This clonotype came up many times. The chain is built from TRBV4-1 and TRBJ2-2, with D perhaps matching TRBD2 (6 bases). The CDR3 consists of 14 residues. Per germline, CDR1 MGHRA and CDR2 YSYEKL. V lost 4 bases to trimming and J lost 4 bases, with 10 bases between them. Here the CDR3 reads CASSLAVGTGELFF. The DNA for the CDR3 is TGCGCCAGCAGCCTAGCGGTCGGCACCGGGGAGCTGTTTTTT.

Ten or more counts support this clonotype. This rearrangement joins TRBV25-1 to TRBJ1-2; D is perhaps TRBD1 (5 bases). CDR3 size: 12 residues. CDR1 is MGHDK, CDR2 SYGVNS, per germline. Trimming left V 7 bases short and J 3 bases short, with 9 bases between. The CDR3 here is CASNRNYYGYTF. The CDR3 region has the DNA TGTGCCAGCAACAGGAACTACTATGGCTACACCTTC.

This clonotype showed up many times. The rearrangement links TRBV12-3 or TRBV12-4 to TRBJ2-2, with 8 bases lining up with TRBD1. This CDR3 comprises 15 residues. With V trimmed by 3 bases and J by 6 bases, 6 bases remained unmatched. As DNA, the CDR3 is TGTGCCAGCAGTTTGCGGCAGGGGGCGGCCGGGGAGCTGTTTTTT. Its protein is CASSLRQGAAGELFF.

This clonotype has at least ten counts. The chain joins TRBV20-1 to TRBJ2-5; D remains unclear. The CDR3 runs 12 residues. V dropped 1 base and J dropped 7 bases, with 10 bases sitting between them. Germline V gene sequence: CDR1 DFQATT, CDR2 SNEGSKA (reference sequence). The CDR3 loop is CSARVSLGTQYF. For the CDR3, the DNA is TGCAGTGCTAGAGTCTCCCTAGGGACCCAGTACTTC.

The chain is built from TRBV3-1 and TRBJ2-7; D gene ambiguous. The CDR3 length is 13 residues. The V gene's germline CDR1 is LGHDT and CDR2 YNNKEL (reference sequence). V was clipped by 1 base and J by 1 base, with 5 bases between them. The CDR3 protein is CASSQGSSYEQYF. CDR3 coding DNA: TGTGCCAGCAGCCAAGGTTCATCCTACGAGCAGTACTTC.

This clonotype was picked up many times. V usage is TRBV12-3 or TRBV12-4 and J usage is TRBJ1-5; 7 nucleotides agree with TRBD1. The V gene end was trimmed by 6 bases and the J gene end by 5 bases; junction bases not matched to a gene: 10. This CDR3 comprises 15 residues. The CDR3 sequence: CASSLTGTVDQPQHF. CDR3 in DNA: TGTGCCAGCAGCTTAACGGGGACAGTAGATCAGCCCCAGCATTTT.